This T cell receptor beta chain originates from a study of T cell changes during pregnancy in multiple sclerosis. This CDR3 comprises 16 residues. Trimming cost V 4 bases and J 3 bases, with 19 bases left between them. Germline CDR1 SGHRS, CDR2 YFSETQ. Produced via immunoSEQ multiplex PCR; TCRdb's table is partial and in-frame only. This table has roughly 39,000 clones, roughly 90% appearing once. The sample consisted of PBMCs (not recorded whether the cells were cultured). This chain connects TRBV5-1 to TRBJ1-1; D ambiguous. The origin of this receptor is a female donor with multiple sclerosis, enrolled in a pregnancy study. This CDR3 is CASSPATYPRYTEAFF. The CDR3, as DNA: TGCGCCAGCAGCCCTGCAACGTACCCACGGTACACTGAAGCTTTCTTT.